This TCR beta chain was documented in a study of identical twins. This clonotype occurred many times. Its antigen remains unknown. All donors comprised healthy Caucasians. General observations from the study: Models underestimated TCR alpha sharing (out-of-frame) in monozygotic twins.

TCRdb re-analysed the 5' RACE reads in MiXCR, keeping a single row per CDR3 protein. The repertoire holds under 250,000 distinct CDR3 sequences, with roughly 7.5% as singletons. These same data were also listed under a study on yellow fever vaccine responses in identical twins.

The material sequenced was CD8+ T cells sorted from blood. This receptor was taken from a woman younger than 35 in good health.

The CDR3 sequence: CASSLTSGSSYNEQFF. In DNA form, the CDR3 reads TGCGCCAGCAGCTTGACTAGCGGGAGCTCCTACAATGAGCAGTTCTTC. J is TRBJ2-1 and V is TRBV5-1; 11 bases line up with TRBD2. The V gene end was trimmed by 1 base and the J gene end by 0 bases; junction bases not matched to a gene: 0. Germline values: CDR1 SGHRS, CDR2 YFSETQ. CDR3 size: 16 residues.